Below, 32 T cell receptor beta chains from the same sample are listed, as sequenced in a study of lymphopenia after photon versus proton radiotherapy. Using immunoSEQ multiplex PCR, the repertoire was profiled, and TCRdb retains in-frame clones only, with some absent. The data contain 52,000 or so clones, more than 85% of them singletons. Sequences were derived from peripheral blood, sampled from a patient treated with photon-based radiotherapy. The receptor set was obtained from a woman aged 40 to 49 with cholangiocarcinoma.

This clone was detected a few times. The V gene is TRBV5-1, the J gene TRBJ1-2; D is unclear. Deletions cut 0 bases from V and 6 bases from J, with 6 bases between. The CDR3 has 12 amino acids. CDR1 SGHRS and CDR2 YFSETQ come from the germline V gene. The CDR3 region has the DNA TGCGCCAGCAGCTTGGCGGGTAATGGCTACACCTTC. This gives the protein CASSLAGNGYTF.

This clone was picked up a small number of times. The V gene is TRBV2, the J gene TRBJ1-2; no clear D. The CDR3 loop spans 20 amino acids. The V gene lost 1 base and the J gene lost 5 bases, with 29 bases spanning the gap. The germline V gene encodes CDR1 SNHLY and CDR2 FYNNEI. The CDR3 sequence: CASSEVGYFATGSSAYGYTF. The CDR3, as DNA: TGTGCCAGCAGTGAAGTAGGCTACTTCGCCACGGGGAGTTCCGCATATGGCTACACCTTC.

This clone was recorded only once. Germline is not matched at one junction end, which may reflect a read error. The rearrangement joins TRBV7-7 to TRBJ2-2, with 7 bases aligning to TRBD2. There are 16 residues in the CDR3. Germline CDR1 reads SSHAT; CDR2 reads FNYEAQ (reference sequence). The CDR3 sequence is CASSRGLEGGTGELFF. In DNA, the CDR3 is TGTGCTAGCAGCCGCGGACTAGAAGGCGGCACCGGGGAGCTGTTTTTT.

The J gene is TRBJ1-2, the V gene TRBV7-3; no definite D call. Between the trimmed V and J ends, which lost 6 bases and 2 bases, there was a span of 16 bases. This CDR3 has 15 residues. Germline V gene lookup returns CDR1 SGHTA and CDR2 FQGTGA. CDR3 coding DNA: TGTGCCAGCAGTCCTTCACATGTCGGCAACTATGGCTACACCTTC. This translates into CASSPSHVGNYGYTF.

The chain combines TRBV28 with TRBJ1-1; D unclear. This CDR3 contains 14 residues. CDR1 is MDHEN and CDR2 is SYDVKM in the germline V gene. Trimming left V 7 bases short and J 2 bases short, with 14 bases between. DNA of the CDR3: TGTGCCAGCATTCTCCCCCGCGCCAACACTGAAGCTTTCTTT. Translation gives CASILPRANTEAFF.

Only a few counts were recorded for this clone. The chain employs TRBV16 and TRBJ1-1; D is unresolved. Germline V gene sequence: CDR1 KGHSY, CDR2 FQNENV. Between the trimmed V and J ends, which lost 0 bases and 5 bases, there was a span of 10 bases. This CDR3 region has 14 residues. The CDR3 nucleotides are TGTGCCAGCAGCCAATCGATCGAGGATACTGAAGCTTTCTTT. This translates into CASSQSIEDTEAFF.

The chain has TRBV30 and TRBJ1-3; D perhaps matches TRBD1 (5 bases). Germline loops: CDR1 GTSNPN, CDR2 SVGIG (reference sequence). V gave up 5 bases and J gave up 2 bases, with 10 bases separating them. The CDR3 is 13 amino acids. The chain's CDR3 is CAWSGLTGNTIYF. The CDR3 coding sequence is TGTGCCTGGTCGGGACTGACTGGAAACACCATATATTTT.

Only one count was recorded for this clone. This chain connects TRBV30 to TRBJ1-1; no firm D call. Germline CDR1 is GTSNPN and CDR2 is SVGIG (reference sequence). The length of the CDR3 is 13 residues. V dropped 1 base and J dropped 3 bases, with 9 bases sitting between them. DNA of the CDR3: TGTGCCTGGAGTGGACGGTACGACACTGAAGCTTTCTTT. Translated: CAWSGRYDTEAFF.

The chain employs TRBV10-1 and TRBJ2-1, with 9 bases aligning to TRBD2. This CDR3 has 14 amino acids. The J segment lost 13 bases and the V segment lost 0 bases, leaving 7 bases of the junction unmatched. Germline V lookup: CDR1 WNHNN, CDR2 SYGVQD (reference sequence). This CDR3 reads CASSESGSGRSQFF. The CDR3, as DNA: TGCGCCAGCAGTGAGTCGGGTAGCGGGAGATCCCAGTTCTTC.

The CDR3 region has the DNA TGTGCCAGCAGCAGGAACAGGGGTAATTCACCCCTCCACTTT. Protein: CASSRNRGNSPLHF. This chain connects TRBV14 to TRBJ1-6, with 7 bases matching TRBD1. CDR1 is SGHDN and CDR2 is FVKESK in the germline V gene. The CDR3 runs to 14 residues. The V and J ends lost 5 bases and 6 bases, in that order; junction bases with no gene match: 4.

The chain has TRBV2 and TRBJ1-1; D remains unclear. The ends were cut back, 6 bases at V and 7 bases at J, with 12 bases in the middle. Germline V gene sequence: CDR1 SNHLY, CDR2 FYNNEI. This CDR3 comprises 12 residues. The CDR3 is CASRPSLNEAFF. CDR3 in DNA: TGTGCCAGCAGGCCGAGCTTGAATGAAGCTTTCTTT.

As DNA, the CDR3 is TGCGCCAGCAGCCAAGTCTCCGGGACTTCGAACACCGGGGAGCTGTTTTTT. It encodes CASSQVSGTSNTGELFF. The rearrangement uses TRBV4-3 and TRBJ2-2; D is perhaps TRBD2 (6 bases). The germline V and J ends were trimmed by 1 base and 0 bases, with 12 bases remaining between them. The CDR3 is 17 amino acids. CDR1 is LGHNA and CDR2 is YSLEER in the germline V gene.

The J gene is TRBJ2-3, the V gene TRBV27, with TRBD2 identical over 7 bases. After removal of 5 bases from V and 1 base from J, the junction contained 3 bases not matched to a gene. Germline V gene data show CDR1 as MNHEY and CDR2 as SMNVEV (reference sequence). This CDR3 is built from 14 residues. The CDR3: CASSRTRRTDTQYF. CDR3 nucleotide sequence: TGTGCCAGCAGTCGGACTAGACGCACAGATACGCAGTATTTT.

This rearrangement joins TRBV29-1 to TRBJ2-7; D tentatively fits TRBD1 or TRBD2 (5 bases each). Germline CDR1 and CDR2: SQVTM and ANQGSEA. With 6 bases removed from V and 7 bases from J, the gap between germline ends came to 13 bases. This CDR3 region has 11 residues. The CDR3 DNA sequence: TGCAGCGTCCTACAGGCGGGTGAGCAGTACTTC. Its translation: CSVLQAGEQYF.

The chain employs TRBV19 and TRBJ2-6; D uncertain. CDR3 length equals 16 residues. Germline V CDR1 and CDR2: LNHDA, SQIVND (reference sequence). Trimming took off 7 bases at V and 0 bases at J, with 13 bases between the two ends. The DNA of the CDR3 is TGTGCCAGTATCCTCGCGCCTGGCTCTGGGGCCAACGTCCTGACTTTC. Its protein is CASILAPGSGANVLTF.

This clone was seen a single time. The chain has TRBV6-4 and TRBJ2-2, with TRBD2 matching 10 bases. The length of the CDR3 is 17 residues. Trimming cost V 8 bases and J 0 bases; bases outside gene matches: 9. The germline CDR1 and CDR2 sequences are MRHNA and SNTAGT. The CDR3 DNA follows: TGTGCCAGCCGAGAGACTAGCGGGCGTACGAACACCGGGGAGCTGTTTTTT. Translated, it gives CASRETSGRTNTGELFF.

The V gene is TRBV5-6, the J gene TRBJ2-7, with unresolved D. CDR3 size: 12 residues. Germline assignment: CDR1 SGHDT and CDR2 YYEEEE. Trimming shortened V by 4 bases and J by 5 bases, and 10 bases separated the two germline ends. The CDR3, as DNA: TGTGCCAGCAGCCTGCTGGTCCACGAGCAGTACTTC. This translates into CASSLLVHEQYF.

The chain has TRBV7-9 and TRBJ2-5; D ambiguous. The V end was cut by 0 bases, the J end by 5 bases, with 7 bases between. The germline V gene has CDR1 SEHNR and CDR2 FQNEAQ (reference sequence). The CDR3 length is 13 residues. The CDR3 is CASSLANGETQYF. In DNA form, the CDR3 reads TGTGCCAGCAGCTTAGCAAACGGGGAGACCCAGTACTTC.

The chain uses TRBV5-1 and TRBJ1-1, with no clear D. The germline V and J ends were trimmed by 3 bases and 0 bases, with 9 bases remaining between them. Germline V gene sequence: CDR1 SGHRS, CDR2 YFSETQ. The CDR3 runs to 14 residues. The CDR3 loop reads CASSWVMMNTEAFF. The CDR3 coding sequence is TGCGCCAGCAGCTGGGTAATGATGAACACTGAAGCTTTCTTT.

The V gene is TRBV11-2, the J gene TRBJ2-1; TRBD2 agrees at 7 bases. There are 17 residues in the CDR3. V lost 5 bases to trimming and J lost 5 bases; unmatched junction nucleotides: 15. Germline CDR1 SGHAT, CDR2 FQNNGV. CDR3 nucleotides: TGTGCCAGCAGCCAACCCGGACTAGTAGGTATACACAATGAGCAGTTCTTC. Translation: CASSQPGLVGIHNEQFF.

The V and J genes are TRBV28 and TRBJ2-3; D possibly uses TRBD1 or TRBD2 (7 bases each). Trimming shortened V by 7 bases and J by 0 bases, and 11 bases separated the two germline ends. The CDR3 has 14 amino acids. From germline, CDR1 is MDHEN and CDR2 SYDVKM. For the CDR3, the DNA is TGTGCCAGCACAGGGGGGGTAAGCACAGATACGCAGTATTTT. As protein: CASTGGVSTDTQYF.

The rearrangement joins TRBV6-5 to TRBJ2-7; no clear D gene. The CDR3 covers 14 residues. Looked up from germline, CDR1 is MNHEY and CDR2 is SVGAGI. V was clipped by 5 bases and J by 2 bases, with 13 bases between them. This CDR3 reads CASSPDGYAYEQYF. The CDR3 coding sequence is TGTGCCAGCAGTCCGGACGGGTATGCCTACGAGCAGTACTTC.

The rearrangement joins TRBV2 to TRBJ2-1; 7 bases are shared with TRBD1. Germline CDR1 reads SNHLY; CDR2 reads FYNNEI. V was clipped by 7 bases and J by 3 bases; unmatched bases: 9. CDR3 length: 15 amino acids. The CDR3 nucleotides are TGTGCCAGCATCCTAAAGGCAGGGGGCTACAATGAGCAGTTCTTC. It yields the protein CASILKAGGYNEQFF.

The chain links TRBV5-4 to TRBJ1-2, with a tentative D call TRBD1 (5 bases). The V and J ends lost 4 bases and 3 bases respectively, with 19 bases between them. The germline gives CDR1 SGHNT, CDR2 YYREEE (reference sequence). CDR3 size: 16 residues. CDR3 region: CASSRARDASYYGYTF. As DNA, the CDR3 is TGTGCCAGCAGCCGGGCCCGGGACGCATCATACTATGGCTACACCTTC.

Notes on this clone: A junction end diverges from the germline sequence, so it may reflect a read error. CDR3 protein: CASSSGGTKYGYTF. CDR3 sequence (DNA): TGTGCCAGCAGTTCCGGGGGAACTAAGTATGGCTACACCTTC. The V call is TRBV28, the J call TRBJ1-2; maybe TRBD1 (5 bases). Germline loops: CDR1 MDHEN, CDR2 SYDVKM. The CDR3 has 14 amino acids.

The CDR3 DNA follows: TGTGCCAGCAGTTTCTGGGGTCACGACTCTCGCCCTGGGAACACCGGGGAGCTGTTTTTT. Protein: CASSFWGHDSRPGNTGELFF. This chain joins TRBV28 and TRBJ2-2; the D is unclear. Looked up from germline, CDR1 is MDHEN and CDR2 is SYDVKM. The CDR3 runs 20 residues. Trimming cost V 3 bases and J 1 base, with 24 bases left between them.

The chain recombines TRBV30 with TRBJ2-3, with D uncertain. V was trimmed by 8 bases and J by 0 bases, leaving 12 bases between them. The germline gives CDR1 GTSNPN, CDR2 SVGIG (reference sequence). The CDR3 sequence is 13 residues long. In nucleotides, the CDR3 is TGTGCCCGCCGGTTCGTTAGCACAGATACGCAGTATTTT. Translated: CARRFVSTDTQYF.

This clone was seen more than once but under ten times. The chain employs TRBV7-6 and TRBJ2-7; weak D call: TRBD2 (5 bases). Germline CDR1 is SGHVS and CDR2 is FNYEAQ. The CDR3 totals 15 residues. Between the trimmed V and J ends, which lost 1 base and 2 bases, there was a span of 12 bases. Here the CDR3 reads CASSLGAGIAYEQYF. In DNA form, the CDR3 reads TGTGCCAGCAGCTTAGGAGCCGGGATTGCCTACGAGCAGTACTTC.

This chain connects TRBV9 to TRBJ2-5, with 9 bases lining up with TRBD2. Judging by the DNA end, TRBJ2-7 fits better; the J call may be wrong. Germline CDR1 is SGDLS and CDR2 is YYNGEE. CDR3 size: 16 residues. The DNA of the CDR3 is TGTGCCAGCAGCCCACGACTAGCGGATAGCTCCTACGAGCAGTACTTC. This translates into CASSPRLADSSYEQYF.

The DNA of the CDR3 is TGTGCCAGCAGTGATGGCACCCTCTATGGCTACACCTTC. It yields the protein CASSDGTLYGYTF. V is TRBV2 and J is TRBJ1-2; D uncertain. This CDR3 is 13 amino acids long. Germline V CDR1 and CDR2: SNHLY, FYNNEI. Trimming stripped 3 bases from V and 4 bases from J, with 9 bases between. The variable domain in full, completed from reference TRBV2 and TRBJ1-2, reads EPEVTQTPSHQVTQMGQEVILRCVPISNHLYFYWYRQILGQKVEFLVSFYNNEISEKSEIFDDQFSVERPDGSNFTLKIRSTKLEDSAMYFCASSDGTLYGYTFGSGTRLTVV.

This clone is medium-sized. The V call is TRBV30, the J call TRBJ2-2; D is unresolved. Germline CDR1 GTSNPN, CDR2 SVGIG (reference sequence). V gave up 3 bases and J gave up 6 bases, with 8 bases separating them. This CDR3 spans 12 amino acids. The CDR3 nucleotides read TGTGCCTGGAGCTTGGACGCCGGGGAGCTGTTTTTT. As protein: CAWSLDAGELFF.

The CDR3 sequence: CASSLVTDGYTF. The DNA of the CDR3 is TGTGCCAGCAGCTTGGTGACAGATGGCTACACCTTC. The chain couples TRBV5-6 to TRBJ1-2, with a weak D call TRBD1 (5 bases). Germline CDR1 is SGHDT and CDR2 is YYEEEE. CDR3 length: 12 residues. Trimming cost V 0 bases and J 6 bases, with 6 bases left between them.